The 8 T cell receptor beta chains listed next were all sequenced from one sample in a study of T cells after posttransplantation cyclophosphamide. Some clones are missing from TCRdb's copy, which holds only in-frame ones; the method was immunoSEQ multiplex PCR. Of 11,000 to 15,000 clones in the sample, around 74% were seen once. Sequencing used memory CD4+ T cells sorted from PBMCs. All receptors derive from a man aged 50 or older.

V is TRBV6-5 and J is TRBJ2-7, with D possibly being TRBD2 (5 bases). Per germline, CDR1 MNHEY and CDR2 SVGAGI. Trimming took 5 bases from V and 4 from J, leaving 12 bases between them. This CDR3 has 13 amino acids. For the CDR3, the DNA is TGTGCCAGCAGTGAAGAAGCGGTTTACGAGCAGTACTTC. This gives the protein CASSEEAVYEQYF.

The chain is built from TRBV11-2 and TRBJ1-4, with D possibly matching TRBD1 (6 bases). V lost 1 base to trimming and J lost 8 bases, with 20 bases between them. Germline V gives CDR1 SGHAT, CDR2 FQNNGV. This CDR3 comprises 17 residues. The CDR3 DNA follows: TGTGCCAGCAGCTTAGGTGCAGGGGCTACTCTAGCAGAAAAACTGTTTTTT. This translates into CASSLGAGATLAEKLFF. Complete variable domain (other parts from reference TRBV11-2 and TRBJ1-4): EAGVAQSPRYKIIEKRQSVAFWCNPISGHATLYWYQQILGQGPKLLIQFQNNGVVDDSQLPKDRFSAERLKGVDSTLKIQPAKLEDSAVYLCASSLGAGATLAEKLFFGSGTQLSVL.

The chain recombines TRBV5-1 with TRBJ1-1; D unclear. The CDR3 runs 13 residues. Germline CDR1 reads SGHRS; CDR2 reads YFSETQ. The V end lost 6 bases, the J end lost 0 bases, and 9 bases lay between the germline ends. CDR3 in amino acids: CASKEPMNTEAFF. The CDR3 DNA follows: TGCGCCAGCAAGGAGCCCATGAACACTGAAGCTTTCTTT.

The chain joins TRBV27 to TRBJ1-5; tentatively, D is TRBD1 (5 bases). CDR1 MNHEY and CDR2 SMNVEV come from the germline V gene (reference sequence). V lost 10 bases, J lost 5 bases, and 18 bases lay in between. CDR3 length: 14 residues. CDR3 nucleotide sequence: TGTGCCACCGCCCAGGGAACCCCTCATCAGCCCCAGCATTTT. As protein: CATAQGTPHQPQHF.

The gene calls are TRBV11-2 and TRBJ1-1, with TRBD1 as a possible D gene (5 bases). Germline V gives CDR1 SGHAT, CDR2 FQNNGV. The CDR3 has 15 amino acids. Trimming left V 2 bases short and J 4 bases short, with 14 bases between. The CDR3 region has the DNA TGTGCCAGCAGCTTACCGTCAGGGTGGGGCACTGAAGCTTTCTTT. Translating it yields CASSLPSGWGTEAFF. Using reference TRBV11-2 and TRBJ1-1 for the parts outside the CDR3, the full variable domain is EAGVAQSPRYKIIEKRQSVAFWCNPISGHATLYWYQQILGQGPKLLIQFQNNGVVDDSQLPKDRFSAERLKGVDSTLKIQPAKLEDSAVYLCASSLPSGWGTEAFFGQGTRLTVV.

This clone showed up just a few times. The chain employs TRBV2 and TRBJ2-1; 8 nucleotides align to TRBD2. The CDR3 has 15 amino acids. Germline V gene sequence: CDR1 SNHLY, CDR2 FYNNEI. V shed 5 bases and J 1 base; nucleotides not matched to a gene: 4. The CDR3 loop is CASSRSGGSYNEQFF. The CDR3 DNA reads TGTGCCAGCAGTAGGAGCGGGGGATCCTACAATGAGCAGTTCTTC.

This chain's CDR3 is CASSQAQGYGYTF. CDR3 sequence (DNA): TGCGCCAGCAGCCAAGCCCAGGGCTATGGCTACACCTTC. This sequence joins TRBV4-3 and TRBJ1-2, with D tentatively TRBD1 (5 bases). The length of the CDR3 is 13 residues. V dropped 1 base and J dropped 4 bases, with 7 bases sitting between them. CDR1 is LGHNA, CDR2 YSLEER, per germline.

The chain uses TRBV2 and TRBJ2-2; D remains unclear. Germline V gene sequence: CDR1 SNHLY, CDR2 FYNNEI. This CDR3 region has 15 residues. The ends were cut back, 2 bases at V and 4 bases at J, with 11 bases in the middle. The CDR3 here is CASSEQADGTGELFF. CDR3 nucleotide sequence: TGTGCCAGCAGTGAACAGGCCGACGGCACCGGGGAGCTGTTTTTT.